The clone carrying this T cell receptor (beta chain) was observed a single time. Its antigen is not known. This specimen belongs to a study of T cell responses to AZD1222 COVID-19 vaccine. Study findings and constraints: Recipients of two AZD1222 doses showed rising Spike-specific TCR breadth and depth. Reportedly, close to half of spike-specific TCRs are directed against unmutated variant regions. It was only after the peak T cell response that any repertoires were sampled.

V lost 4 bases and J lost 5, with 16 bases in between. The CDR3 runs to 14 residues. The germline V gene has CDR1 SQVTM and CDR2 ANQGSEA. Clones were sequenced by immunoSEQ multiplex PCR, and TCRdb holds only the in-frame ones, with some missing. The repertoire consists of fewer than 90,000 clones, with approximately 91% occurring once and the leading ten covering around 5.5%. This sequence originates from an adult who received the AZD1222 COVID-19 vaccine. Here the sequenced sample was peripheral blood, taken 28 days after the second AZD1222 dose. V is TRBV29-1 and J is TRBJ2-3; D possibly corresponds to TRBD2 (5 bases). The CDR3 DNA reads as TGCAGCGTTGGGGTTATGGGGAGAGGAGATACGCAGTATTTT. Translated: CSVGVMGRGDTQYF.